The rows below give T cell receptor beta chains drawn from one sample of a study of beta chain features in type 1 diabetes. Clones were read by immunoSEQ multiplex PCR, and TCRdb kept only the in-frame ones, dropping some. This sample has more than 250,000 clones, with 15% found just once. Sequences were obtained from naive CD4+ T cells from blood. These receptors were taken from a man younger than 35 with type 1 diabetes. CDR3s include the opening cysteine and the closing phenylalanine or tryptophan. The D gene is left open where the match is weak. Size is stated for part of the rows, as once, few or many counts, or as a class when the clone is expanded.

V: TRBV7-2
D: TRBD1
size: few
J: TRBJ1-1
length: 16
CDR3: CASSPLKGAIRTEAFF
DNA: TGTGCCAGCAGTCCCCTCAAGGGGGCTATTCGGACTGAAGCTTTCTTT

V: TRBV30
D: TRBD1
size: few
J: TRBJ2-7
length: 13
CDR3: CAWGPGQGYEQYF
DNA: TGTGCCTGGGGACCCGGACAGGGCTACGAGCAGTACTTC

V: TRBV11-2
D: TRBD1
size: few
J: TRBJ2-5
length: 17
CDR3: CASSSRDRGLIEETQYF
DNA: TGTGCCAGCAGCTCAAGGGACAGGGGCCTTATCGAAGAGACCCAGTACTTC

V: TRBV28
D: NA
size: NA
J: TRBJ2-6
length: 17
CDR3: CASSPLGQGPGANVLTF
DNA: TGTGCCAGCAGTCCCCTCGGCCAGGGGCCTGGGGCCAACGTCCTGACTTTC

V: TRBV28
D: NA
size: NA
J: TRBJ2-5
length: 15
CDR3: CASSLATAGQETQYF
DNA: TGTGCCAGCAGTTTAGCGACAGCTGGTCAAGAGACCCAGTACTTC

V: TRBV11-2
D: NA
size: NA
J: TRBJ2-1
length: 15
CDR3: CASSLEVGSGNEQFF
DNA: TGTGCCAGCAGCTTAGAGGTTGGGTCGGGGAATGAGCAGTTCTTC

V: TRBV14
D: NA
size: NA
J: TRBJ2-1
length: 16
CDR3: CASSQLPSSSYNEQFF
DNA: TGTGCCAGCAGCCAACTACCTTCAAGCTCCTACAATGAGCAGTTCTTC

V: TRBV11-2
D: TRBD1
size: few
J: TRBJ2-3
length: 16
CDR3: CASSLAGQGGTDTQYF
DNA: TGTGCCAGCAGCTTAGCTGGACAGGGGGGTACAGATACGCAGTATTTT

V: TRBV15
D: NA
size: NA
J: TRBJ2-1
length: 14
CDR3: CATSRGGLLNEQFF
DNA: TGTGCCACCAGCAGAGGTGGTCTACTCAATGAGCAGTTCTTC

V: TRBV9
D: TRBD1
size: NA
J: TRBJ1-1
length: 16
CDR3: CASSVEGARGGTEAFF
DNA: TGTGCCAGCAGCGTAGAGGGGGCGCGGGGAGGCACTGAAGCTTTCTTT